Below are 27 T cell receptor beta chains sequenced from a single sample in a study of blood T cell repertoires in COVID-19. Libraries were prepared by immunoSEQ multiplex PCR; TCRdb keeps only in-frame clonotypes and omits some of them. The sample records 150,000 to 200,000 clones, about 80% being singletons. The sample taken for sequencing was peripheral blood. All receptors derive from a woman older than 75 with acute or convalescent COVID-19.

The chain links TRBV21-1 to TRBJ2-7; TRBD2 is taken as the D call from the table, unchecked against the DNA. TRBV21-1 is designated a pseudogene. This CDR3 is built from 12 residues. DNA of the CDR3: TGTGCCATCCCTGGGGGGGCTTTCGAGCAGTACTTC. It specifies CAIPGGAFEQYF.

The CDR3 coding sequence is TGTGCCAGCAGTGGGACAGGGCCTAACACTGAAGCTTTCTTT. It translates to CASSGTGPNTEAFF. The chain has TRBV25-1 and TRBJ1-1, with 8 nucleotides matching TRBD1. V lost 4 bases, J lost 2 bases, and 3 bases stayed unmatched. The CDR3 consists of 14 residues. The germline V gene encodes CDR1 MGHDK and CDR2 SYGVNS.

In its sample, this clone was seen once. CDR3 loop: CASSSTDLSGYTF. The CDR3 DNA reads as TGTGCCAGCAGCTCCACAGATCTCTCTGGCTACACCTTC. V and J are TRBV6-5 and TRBJ1-2; no clear D. The CDR3 is 13 amino acids. CDR1 and CDR2 from the germline V gene are MNHEY and SVGAGI. V was clipped by 6 bases and J by 7 bases, with 15 bases between them.

This clone was recorded a few times. The chain is built from TRBV5-1 and TRBJ1-2; no reliable D call. The CDR3 length is 15 residues. The V gene lost 1 base and the J gene lost 4 bases, with 14 bases spanning the gap. In germline, CDR1 is SGHRS, CDR2 YFSETQ. CDR3 sequence reads: CASSLTAPGFYGYTF. CDR3 DNA: TGCGCCAGCAGCTTGACCGCACCCGGGTTCTATGGCTACACCTTC. Complete variable domain (other parts from reference TRBV5-1 and TRBJ1-2): KAGVTQTPRYLIKTRGQQVTLSCSPISGHRSVSWYQQTPGQGLQFLFEYFSETQRNKGNFPGRFSGRQFSNSRSEMNVSTLELGDSALYLCASSLTAPGFYGYTFGSGTRLTVV.

This chain uses TRBV29-1 with TRBJ1-2; tentatively, D is TRBD1 (5 bases). The CDR3 totals 11 residues. Germline CDR1 reads SQVTM; CDR2 reads ANQGSEA. V lost 4 bases to trimming and J lost 10 bases, with 13 bases between them. CDR3 nucleotides: TGCAGCGTTGGATTACCTGGGGCCTACACCTTC. Translated: CSVGLPGAYTF.

This chain joins TRBV5-4 and TRBJ2-7; 10 positions match TRBD2. The V gene end was trimmed by 4 bases and the J gene end by 0 bases; junction bases not matched to a gene: 4. From germline, CDR1 is SGHNT and CDR2 YYREEE (reference sequence). The CDR3 consists of 15 residues. CDR3 sequence: CASSQASGSSYEQYF. The CDR3 DNA follows: TGTGCCAGCAGCCAGGCTAGCGGGAGCTCCTACGAGCAGTACTTC.

The CDR3, as DNA: TGCGCCAGCGGAGGACTAGCGGGAGGACATGAGCAGTTCTTC. Its translation is CASGGLAGGHEQFF. The chain is built from TRBV5-1 and TRBJ2-1; 14 bases agree with TRBD2. Germline CDR1 SGHRS, CDR2 YFSETQ. The V and J ends lost 7 bases and 8 bases, in that order; junction bases with no gene match: 5. The CDR3 is made up of 14 amino acids.

The chain joins TRBV10-3 to TRBJ2-1; perhaps TRBD2 as D (6 bases). Trimming took 6 bases from V and 6 from J, leaving 18 bases between them. The CDR3 is 15 amino acids. The germline CDR1 and CDR2 sequences are ENHRY and SYGVKD. The CDR3 protein is CAISPLAGSPNEQFF. Written as DNA, the CDR3 is TGTGCCATCAGCCCCTTGGCCGGGAGCCCCAATGAGCAGTTCTTC.

V is TRBV3-1 (or the pseudogene TRBV3-2) and J is TRBJ1-2; D is unclear. CDR3 length: 13 amino acids. CDR1 and CDR2 (germline): LGHDT, YNNKEL (reference sequence). The V end was cut by 2 bases, the J end by 6 bases, with 10 bases between. The CDR3 loop is CASSQSGLNGYTF. The CDR3 DNA is TGTGCCAGCAGCCAATCGGGGTTGAATGGCTACACCTTC.

This chain links TRBV12-5 with TRBJ2-7; perhaps TRBD2 as D (7 bases). Trimming removed 4 bases at V and 3 bases at J, with 19 bases between. Germline-derived CDR1 and CDR2 are LGHNT and FRNRAP. The CDR3 extends over 16 amino acids. The CDR3 bases are TGTGCTAGTGGTTCGGGGACTAATCAGGGGAGCTACGAGCAGTACTTC. Translation: CASGSGTNQGSYEQYF. Drawing the rest from reference TRBV12-5 and TRBJ2-7, the complete variable domain is DARVTQTPRHKVTEMGQEVTMRCQPILGHNTVFWYRQTMMQGLELLAYFRNRAPLDDSGMPKDRFSAEMPDATLATLKIQPSEPRDSAVYFCASGSGTNQGSYEQYFGPGTRLTVT.

V gene TRBV2 combines with J gene TRBJ1-4, with 9 bases lining up with TRBD1. The CDR3 spans 16 residues. Per the germline V gene, CDR1 is SNHLY and CDR2 is FYNNEI. After removal of 0 bases from V and 8 bases from J, the junction contained 7 bases not matched to a gene. The chain's CDR3 is CASSEALGTGKEKLFF. The CDR3 DNA is TGTGCCAGCAGTGAAGCGCTCGGGACAGGGAAAGAAAAACTGTTTTTT.

This chain connects TRBV19 to TRBJ1-5, with unresolved D. The CDR3 consists of 14 residues. The V end was cut by 2 bases, the J end by 0 bases, with 5 bases between. Germline V gene data show CDR1 as LNHDA and CDR2 as SQIVND (reference sequence). The CDR3 coding sequence is TGTGCCAGTAGTATACGGGATAGCAATCAGCCCCAGCATTTT. Translating it yields CASSIRDSNQPQHF.

The genes are TRBV24-1 and TRBJ2-1, with D perhaps matching TRBD2 (7 bases). This CDR3 is built from 16 residues. From germline, CDR1 is KGHDR and CDR2 SFDVKD. Trimming removed 5 bases from V and 5 bases from J, with 18 bases in between. The CDR3 coding sequence is TGTGCCACCAGTGGGGTAGGGGGGGGGATGGACAATGAGCAGTTCTTC. Translating gives CATSGVGGGMDNEQFF.

The V call is TRBV10-3, the J call TRBJ2-5; TRBD2 aligns across 13 bases. CDR3 length: 12 amino acids. Germline trimming cut 8 bases from V and 13 bases from J; bases unmatched to any gene: 7. Germline values: CDR1 ENHRY, CDR2 SYGVKD. This CDR3 reads CAIGRTSGSLYF. The CDR3 DNA is TGTGCCATCGGTAGGACTAGCGGGAGTTTGTACTTC.

J is TRBJ2-7 and V is TRBV6-6, with 7 positions matching TRBD1. This CDR3 comprises 15 residues. CDR1 is MNHNY and CDR2 is SVGAGI in the germline V gene (reference sequence). The trim removed 4 bases at V and 3 bases at J, leaving 9 bases unmatched. The CDR3 DNA is TGTGCCAGCAGTTCCCTTCAGACAGGGCACTACGAGCAGTACTTC. This sequence encodes CASSSLQTGHYEQYF.

V is TRBV5-5 and J is TRBJ1-2, with D possibly TRBD1 on 6 matching bases. CDR3 length: 13 amino acids. From germline, CDR1 is SGHKS and CDR2 YYEKEE (reference sequence). The V and J ends lost 4 bases and 2 bases respectively, with 9 bases between them. CDR3 sequence: CASSLGANYGYTF. In nucleotides, the CDR3 is TGTGCCAGCAGCCTGGGGGCGAACTATGGCTACACCTTC.

The CDR3 spells CASSFTSVGEQFF. The CDR3 coding sequence is TGTGCCAGCAGCTTCACTAGTGTCGGGGAGCAGTTCTTC. This sequence joins TRBV7-9 and TRBJ2-1; TRBD2 is a possible D gene (5 bases). Germline lookup yields CDR1 SEHNR and CDR2 FQNEAQ (reference sequence). V gave up 3 bases and J gave up 10 bases, with 13 bases separating them. The CDR3 loop spans 13 amino acids.

The sample holds many counts of this clone. The chain links TRBV11-2 to TRBJ2-1; D might be TRBD2 (6 bases). There are 14 residues in the CDR3. Germline V CDR1 and CDR2: SGHAT, FQNNGV. The V end lost 8 bases, the J end lost 7 bases, and 18 bases lay between the germline ends. The CDR3 protein is CASRETGEFNEQFF. The CDR3 coding sequence is TGTGCCAGCCGAGAGACGGGAGAATTTAATGAGCAGTTCTTC.

This clone was picked up one time. The chain joins TRBV7-2 to TRBJ2-1, with unresolved D. Germline lookup yields CDR1 SGHTA and CDR2 FQGNSA. V was shortened by 10 bases and J by 8 bases, with 15 bases between the two germline ends. The CDR3 runs 12 residues. The CDR3 is CATSSTGHEQFF. The CDR3 bases are TGTGCCACTTCTTCTACTGGGCATGAGCAGTTCTTC.

The chain links TRBV18 to TRBJ1-2; a weak D match, TRBD1 (5 bases). Germline V gives CDR1 KGHSH, CDR2 LQKENI. This CDR3 contains 19 residues. Between the trimmed V and J ends, which lost 2 bases and 2 bases, there was a span of 24 bases. The CDR3 reads CASSPVGLRLGSLNYGYTF. CDR3 nucleotide sequence: TGTGCCAGCTCACCAGTGGGACTCCGATTGGGCAGCTTGAACTATGGCTACACCTTC.

The rearrangement joins TRBV7-2 to TRBJ2-1; TRBD2 might be the D (6 bases). The CDR3 has 16 amino acids. V lost 5 bases to trimming and J lost 7 bases, with 21 bases between them. Germline values: CDR1 SGHTA, CDR2 FQGNSA. This chain's CDR3 is CASSLEGSPPINEQFF. In DNA, the CDR3 is TGTGCCAGCAGCCTGGAGGGGTCCCCTCCAATAAATGAGCAGTTCTTC.

The chain is built from TRBV7-9 and TRBJ1-1; D is unresolved. Looked up from germline, CDR1 is SEHNR and CDR2 is FQNEAQ (reference sequence). The CDR3 length is 12 residues. Trimming cost V 5 bases and J 9 bases, with 13 bases left between them. The CDR3 protein is CASSHQSDKAFF. CDR3 bases: TGTGCCAGCAGCCACCAGAGCGATAAAGCTTTCTTT.

The V gene is TRBV9, the J gene TRBJ1-4, with 9 positions matching TRBD1. With V trimmed by 4 bases and J by 5 bases, 6 bases remained unmatched. The CDR3 consists of 15 residues. In germline, CDR1 is SGDLS, CDR2 YYNGEE. CDR3 amino acids: CASSPHRGRNEKLFF. The CDR3 nucleotides read TGTGCCAGCAGCCCCCACAGGGGGCGGAATGAAAAACTGTTTTTT.

The chain uses TRBV18 and TRBJ2-1, with D maybe TRBD2 (6 bases). Trimming shortened V by 3 bases and J by 9 bases, and 12 bases separated the two germline ends. Looked up from germline, CDR1 is KGHSH and CDR2 is LQKENI. CDR3 length: 13 residues. CDR3 coding DNA: TGTGCCAGCTCACCCAATGTGGGGGGTGAGCAGTTCTTC. It yields the protein CASSPNVGGEQFF.

This clone was picked up a small number of times. The chain is built from TRBV29-1 and TRBJ1-1; D call uncertain. Germline-derived CDR1 and CDR2 are SQVTM and ANQGSEA. V was cut by 3 bases and J by 0 bases, with 8 bases left in between. The CDR3 is made up of 13 amino acids. The CDR3 protein is CSVELGVNTEAFF. DNA of the CDR3: TGCAGCGTTGAGCTCGGGGTGAACACTGAAGCTTTCTTT.

CDR3 region: CASSPAGATQYF. DNA of the CDR3: TGTGCCAGCAGCCCAGCGGGGGCTACGCAGTATTTT. J is TRBJ2-3 and V is TRBV11-2, with 8 nucleotides matching TRBD2. CDR1 and CDR2 from the germline V gene are SGHAT and FQNNGV. Trimming cost V 5 bases and J 8 bases; bases outside gene matches: 3. The CDR3 covers 12 residues. Drawing the rest from reference TRBV11-2 and TRBJ2-3, the complete variable domain is EAGVAQSPRYKIIEKRQSVAFWCNPISGHATLYWYQQILGQGPKLLIQFQNNGVVDDSQLPKDRFSAERLKGVDSTLKIQPAKLEDSAVYLCASSPAGATQYFGPGTRLTVL.

This clone was detected only once. This rearrangement joins TRBV2 to TRBJ2-1, with 11 bases identical to TRBD1. After removal of 8 bases from V and 7 bases from J, the junction contained 7 bases not matched to a gene. The length of the CDR3 is 14 residues. Germline V gene data show CDR1 as SNHLY and CDR2 as FYNNEI. The CDR3 DNA reads as TGTGCCAGCGCAGGGACAGGGGGTGGGAATGAGCAGTTCTTC. Protein sequence: CASAGTGGGNEQFF.